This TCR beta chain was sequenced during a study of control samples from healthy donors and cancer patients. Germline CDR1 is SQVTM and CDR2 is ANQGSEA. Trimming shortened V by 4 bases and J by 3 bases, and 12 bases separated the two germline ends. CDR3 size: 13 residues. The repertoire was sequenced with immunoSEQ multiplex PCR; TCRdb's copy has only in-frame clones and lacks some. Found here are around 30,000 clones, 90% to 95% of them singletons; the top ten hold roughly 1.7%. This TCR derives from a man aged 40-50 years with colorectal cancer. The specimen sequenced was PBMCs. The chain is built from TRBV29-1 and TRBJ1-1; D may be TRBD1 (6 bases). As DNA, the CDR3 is TGCAGCGTTGCTCAGGGGACTTACACTGAAGCTTTCTTT. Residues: CSVAQGTYTEAFF.